Following are 27 T cell receptor beta chains from one sample sequenced in a study of cytomegalovirus exposure and HLA in healthy donors. Only in-frame clones appear in the TCRdb table, and some are missing; sequencing was by immunoSEQ multiplex PCR. The data show tens of thousands of clones, roughly nine tenths seen once. Input material: PBMCs. The receptors come from a man in his late teens or twenties in good health and CMV-seronegative.

The CDR3 coding sequence is TGTGCCAGCAGCCAACAATTAGGACAGACGAATGAAAAACTGTTTTTT. It specifies CASSQQLGQTNEKLFF. The chain employs TRBV14 and TRBJ1-4; tentative D call: TRBD1 (6 bases). CDR3 length: 16 amino acids. Per germline, CDR1 SGHDN and CDR2 FVKESK. Trimming cost V 2 bases and J 5 bases, with 15 bases left between them.

This clone was seen once. This chain joins TRBV18 and TRBJ2-3, with 11 nucleotides matching TRBD1. The CDR3 is made up of 15 amino acids. Germline CDR1 and CDR2: KGHSH and LQKENI. Trimming at V came to 5 bases and at J to 6 bases, leaving 7 bases not matched to a gene. CDR3 loop: CASSVTDRGRDTQYF. CDR3 DNA sequence: TGTGCCAGCTCAGTGACGGACAGGGGGCGGGATACGCAGTATTTT. The full variable domain, with the rest looked up from reference TRBV18 and TRBJ2-3, is NAGVMQNPRHLVRRRGQEARLRCSPMKGHSHVYWYRQLPEEGLKFMVYLQKENIIDESGMPKERFSAEFPKEGPSILRIQQVVRGDSAAYFCASSVTDRGRDTQYFGPGTRLTVL.

This sequence joins TRBV5-4 and TRBJ2-4; a weak D match, TRBD2 (5 bases). The CDR3 runs to 14 residues. From germline, CDR1 is SGHNT and CDR2 YYREEE (reference sequence). The germline V and J ends were trimmed by 3 bases and 7 bases, with 14 bases remaining between them. CDR3 DNA: TGTGCCAGCAGCTCCCGGCTAGCTGAGAACATTCAGTACTTC. The encoded protein is CASSSRLAENIQYF.

The chain employs TRBV6-6 and TRBJ2-1; 7 nucleotides agree with TRBD1. V lost 6 bases and J lost 7; bases outside the gene matches: 6. The germline V gene has CDR1 MNHNY and CDR2 SVGAGI (reference sequence). CDR3 size: 13 residues. The CDR3 loop is CASRQGQKNEQFF. In DNA form, the CDR3 reads TGTGCCAGCAGACAGGGACAGAAAAATGAGCAGTTCTTC.

The rearrangement joins TRBV7-8 to TRBJ1-5; D possibly corresponds to TRBD1 (5 bases). CDR3 length equals 16 residues. The V end lost 0 bases, the J end lost 8 bases, and 17 bases lay between the germline ends. Germline V gene lookup returns CDR1 SGHVS and CDR2 FQNEAQ. This CDR3 is CASSLAMAGIFKPQHF. DNA of the CDR3: TGTGCCAGCAGCTTAGCGATGGCAGGGATCTTCAAGCCCCAGCATTTT.

The chain recombines TRBV29-1 with TRBJ2-1, with a weak D call TRBD1 (7 bases). Trimming stripped 7 bases from V and 1 base from J, with 29 bases between. The length of the CDR3 is 19 residues. The V gene's germline CDR1 is SQVTM and CDR2 ANQGSEA. CDR3 sequence: CSAAGVSGGTARSYNEQFF. The CDR3 DNA reads TGCAGCGCAGCCGGGGTGTCAGGGGGGACCGCTCGGTCCTACAATGAGCAGTTCTTC.

Regarding this clone: At one of its ends the junction is not consistent with the germline gene, which may arise from a read error. V is TRBV20-1 and J is TRBJ2-7, with D possibly matching TRBD2 (5 bases). The CDR3 extends over 11 amino acids. Germline CDR1 DFQATT, CDR2 SNEGSKA (reference sequence). CDR3 in DNA: TGCAGTGTCCGTCGGGATCGGAGAGAACTCTTC. It yields the protein CSVRRDRRELF.

This clone was observed a single time. The rearrangement uses TRBV29-1 and TRBJ2-4, with D possibly TRBD2 on 6 matching bases. V dropped 5 bases and J dropped 7 bases, with 12 bases sitting between them. Germline V gives CDR1 SQVTM, CDR2 ANQGSEA. The CDR3 is 12 residues long. CDR3 coding DNA: TGCAGCGTTCCGGCTAGCGACAACATTCAGTACTTC. This gives the protein CSVPASDNIQYF.

The chain uses TRBV27 and TRBJ2-1, with 14 bases aligning to TRBD2. The CDR3 length is 15 residues. CDR1 is MNHEY, CDR2 SMNVEV, per germline (reference sequence). Trimming cost V 5 bases and J 9 bases; bases outside gene matches: 6. As DNA, the CDR3 is TGTGCCAGCAGTCTTCAGGGACTAGCGGGAGTTGAGCAGTTCTTC. Translated: CASSLQGLAGVEQFF.

The chain recombines TRBV5-4 with TRBJ2-1; 13 bases agree with TRBD2. CDR1 is SGHNT, CDR2 YYREEE, per germline (reference sequence). With 0 bases clipped from V and 5 bases from J, the junction kept 5 bases outside the gene matches. The CDR3 extends over 17 amino acids. As DNA, the CDR3 is TGTGCCAGCAGCTTGGAATCTGGACTAGCGGGGGACAATGAGCAGTTCTTC. This sequence encodes CASSLESGLAGDNEQFF.

V usage is TRBV14 and J usage is TRBJ1-1, with a tentative D call TRBD1 (6 bases). CDR1 is SGHDN and CDR2 is FVKESK in the germline V gene. The V end lost 4 bases, the J end lost 2 bases, and 8 bases lay between the germline ends. This CDR3 region has 13 residues. CDR3 in amino acids: CASSRDTNTEAFF. CDR3 nucleotide sequence: TGTGCCAGCAGCCGGGACACCAACACTGAAGCTTTCTTT.

The V and J genes are TRBV28 and TRBJ2-5, with TRBD2 identical over 11 bases. Trimming cost V 4 bases and J 2 bases; bases outside gene matches: 9. CDR3 length: 17 amino acids. Germline lookup yields CDR1 MDHEN and CDR2 SYDVKM. This CDR3 is CASSSRLAGITQETQYF. The CDR3 nucleotides are TGTGCCAGCAGTTCGCGACTAGCGGGAATCACTCAAGAGACCCAGTACTTC.

The chain couples TRBV2 to TRBJ2-4, with TRBD1 matching 11 bases. J was trimmed by 15 bases and V by 4 bases; bases with no gene match: 11. The CDR3 covers 14 residues. Germline V gives CDR1 SNHLY, CDR2 FYNNEI. CDR3 in DNA: TGTGCCAGCAGTGGTGGACAGGGGGCGTTGTCACTGTACTTC. This encodes CASSGGQGALSLYF.

The chain combines TRBV4-2 with TRBJ2-7; 7 nucleotides line up with TRBD2. CDR3 length equals 15 residues. V trimming: 5 bases; J trimming: 2 bases; junction bases outside the gene matches: 9. From germline, CDR1 is LGHNA and CDR2 YNFKEQ. In DNA, the CDR3 is TGTGCCAGCAGCGACCACCGGGACTACGCCTACGAGCAGTACTTC. It translates to CASSDHRDYAYEQYF.

CDR3 amino acids: CASSFGDRVYEKLFF. In DNA form, the CDR3 reads TGCGCCAGCAGCTTCGGGGACAGGGTTTACGAAAAACTGTTTTTT. The rearrangement uses TRBV5-1 and TRBJ1-4; TRBD1 matches 9 bases. The trim removed 2 bases at V and 8 bases at J, leaving 7 bases unmatched. The CDR3 loop spans 15 amino acids. Germline loops: CDR1 SGHRS, CDR2 YFSETQ.

The chain employs TRBV6-1 and TRBJ1-1; D possibly corresponds to TRBD1 (5 bases). The V end was cut by 5 bases, the J end by 4 bases, with 11 bases between. This CDR3 is built from 13 residues. CDR1 is MNHNS and CDR2 is SASEGT in the germline V gene. The CDR3 coding sequence is TGTGCCAGCAGTTCTGTCGGGGGCACTGAAGCTTTCTTT. This encodes CASSSVGGTEAFF.

The chain employs TRBV5-1 and TRBJ2-5; 8 nucleotides align to TRBD1. The CDR3 covers 16 residues. Trimming removed 3 bases from V and 4 bases from J; junction bases left unmatched: 11. Germline assignment: CDR1 SGHRS and CDR2 YFSETQ. In DNA, the CDR3 is TGCGCCAGCAGCTCCTCAGGGGGCTCAGTCTTAGAGACCCAGTACTTC. This encodes CASSSSGGSVLETQYF.

The chain joins TRBV28 to TRBJ2-7; D unclear. Looked up from germline, CDR1 is MDHEN and CDR2 is SYDVKM. CDR3 size: 15 residues. Deletions cut 7 bases from V and 2 bases from J, with 18 bases between. CDR3 protein: CASTPRLGYTYEQYF. The CDR3, as DNA: TGTGCCAGCACCCCGAGGTTAGGTTATACCTACGAGCAGTACTTC. Filled out from reference TRBV28 and TRBJ2-7, the complete variable domain reads DVKVTQSSRYLVKRTGEKVFLECVQDMDHENMFWYRQDPGLGLRLIYFSYDVKMKEKGDIPEGYSVSREKKERFSLILESASTNQTSMYLCASTPRLGYTYEQYFGPGTRLTVT.

This clone is a singleton in its sample. The chain joins TRBV28 to TRBJ2-3, with 7 positions matching TRBD2. Germline V gene lookup returns CDR1 MDHEN and CDR2 SYDVKM. V was clipped by 10 bases and J by 0 bases; unmatched bases: 7. The CDR3 has 14 residues. The CDR3 spells CATRELTSTDTQYF. CDR3 sequence (DNA): TGTGCCACGCGGGAGTTAACTAGCACAGATACGCAGTATTTT.

The chain couples TRBV6-1 to TRBJ1-1; D is possibly TRBD1 (5 bases). The CDR3 is 13 residues long. Trimming took 9 bases from V and 8 from J, leaving 19 bases between them. CDR1 is MNHNS and CDR2 is SASEGT in the germline V gene. CDR3 nucleotides: TGTGCCAGTCGACGAAGGTCACAGGTAGAAGCTTTCTTT. Encoded protein: CASRRRSQVEAFF.

This chain joins TRBV5-5 and TRBJ1-1, with D possibly matching TRBD1 (5 bases). Germline CDR1 and CDR2: SGHKS and YYEKEE (reference sequence). Trimming pared 3 bases from V and 6 bases from J, leaving 12 bases between. The length of the CDR3 is 13 residues. Written as DNA, the CDR3 is TGTGCCAGCAGCTGGCGGACACGGGCTGAAGCTTTCTTT. It translates to CASSWRTRAEAFF.

The chain recombines TRBV19 with TRBJ2-7; no definite D call. Trimming cost V 5 bases and J 0 bases, with 11 bases left between them. Per germline, CDR1 LNHDA and CDR2 SQIVND (reference sequence). The CDR3 is made up of 14 amino acids. This CDR3 is CASSFSYRSYEQYF. The CDR3 bases are TGTGCCAGTAGTTTTAGTTATCGCTCCTACGAGCAGTACTTC.

The V gene is TRBV2, the J gene TRBJ2-5; possible D gene TRBD2, 6 bases. The CDR3 sequence is 17 residues long. Germline CDR1 reads SNHLY; CDR2 reads FYNNEI. Trimming cost V 2 bases and J 5 bases, with 21 bases left between them. For the CDR3, the DNA is TGTGCCAGCAGTGAATACTCTTTGCGGGGTGCACAGGAGACCCAGTACTTC. Residues: CASSEYSLRGAQETQYF.

The V and J genes are TRBV6-5 and TRBJ2-3; a possible D gene is TRBD2 (5 bases). Germline CDR1 MNHEY, CDR2 SVGAGI. Trimming stripped 5 bases from V and 2 bases from J, with 11 bases between. The CDR3 has 14 residues. CDR3 coding DNA: TGTGCCAGCAGTCCGGACTGGAACACAGATACGCAGTATTTT. This encodes CASSPDWNTDTQYF.

As DNA, the CDR3 is TGTGCCAGCAGCAAATCGGGACAGGCGCATGGCTACACCTTC. It translates to CASSKSGQAHGYTF. This sequence joins TRBV21-1 and TRBJ1-2; TRBD1 is the table's D call and was not checked against the DNA. TRBV21-1 is flagged as a pseudogene. This CDR3 comprises 14 residues.

The J gene is TRBJ2-3, the V gene TRBV6-4; 11 positions match TRBD2. CDR1 MRHNA and CDR2 SNTAGT come from the germline V gene. The J segment lost 4 bases and the V segment lost 2 bases, leaving 5 bases of the junction unmatched. This CDR3 region has 16 residues. CDR3 DNA: TGTGCCAGCAGTGACAATATAGCGGGAGGGCCAGATACGCAGTATTTT. Residues: CASSDNIAGGPDTQYF.

This rearrangement joins TRBV28 to TRBJ2-3; 9 bases fit TRBD2. There are 18 residues in the CDR3. V shed 3 bases, J shed 2 bases, and the junction held 12 bases outside the gene matches. CDR1 MDHEN and CDR2 SYDVKM come from the germline V gene. The DNA for the CDR3 is TGTGCCAGCAGTTTCCCCCCCCGACTAGCGGCAGACACAGATACGCAGTATTTT. This gives the protein CASSFPPRLAADTDTQYF.